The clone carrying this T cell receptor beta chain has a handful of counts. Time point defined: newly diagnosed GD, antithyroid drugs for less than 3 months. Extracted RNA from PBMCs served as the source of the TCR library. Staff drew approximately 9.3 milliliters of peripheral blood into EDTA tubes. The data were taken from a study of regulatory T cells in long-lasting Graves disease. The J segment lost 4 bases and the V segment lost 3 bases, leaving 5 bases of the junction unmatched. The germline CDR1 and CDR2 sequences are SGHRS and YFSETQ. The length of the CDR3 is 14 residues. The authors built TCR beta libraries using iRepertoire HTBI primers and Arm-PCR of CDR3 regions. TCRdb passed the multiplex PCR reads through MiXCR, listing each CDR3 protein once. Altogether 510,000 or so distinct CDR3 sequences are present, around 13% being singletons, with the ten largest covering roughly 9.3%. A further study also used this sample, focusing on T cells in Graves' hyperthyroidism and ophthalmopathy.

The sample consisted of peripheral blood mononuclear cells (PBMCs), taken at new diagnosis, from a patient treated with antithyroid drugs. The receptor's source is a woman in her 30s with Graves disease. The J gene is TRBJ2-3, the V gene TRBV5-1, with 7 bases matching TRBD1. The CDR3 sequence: CASSSSTGADTQYF. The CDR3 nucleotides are TGCGCCAGCAGCTCCTCTACAGGGGCAGATACGCAGTATTTT. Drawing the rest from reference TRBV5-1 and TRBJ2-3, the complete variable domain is KAGVTQTPRYLIKTRGQQVTLSCSPISGHRSVSWYQQTPGQGLQFLFEYFSETQRNKGNFPGRFSGRQFSNSRSEMNVSTLELGDSALYLCASSSSTGADTQYFGPGTRLTVL.